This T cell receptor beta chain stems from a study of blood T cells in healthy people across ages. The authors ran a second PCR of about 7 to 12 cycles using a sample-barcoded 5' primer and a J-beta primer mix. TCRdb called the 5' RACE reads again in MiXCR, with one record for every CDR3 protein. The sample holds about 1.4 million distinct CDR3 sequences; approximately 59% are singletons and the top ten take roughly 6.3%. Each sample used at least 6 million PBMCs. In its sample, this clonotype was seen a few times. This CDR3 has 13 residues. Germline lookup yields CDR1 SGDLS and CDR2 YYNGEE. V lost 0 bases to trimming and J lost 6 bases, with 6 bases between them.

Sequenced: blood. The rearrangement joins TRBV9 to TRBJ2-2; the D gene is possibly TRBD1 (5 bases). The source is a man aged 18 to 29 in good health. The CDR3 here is CASSVAGSGELFF. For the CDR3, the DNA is TGTGCCAGCAGCGTAGCAGGGTCCGGGGAGCTGTTTTTT.